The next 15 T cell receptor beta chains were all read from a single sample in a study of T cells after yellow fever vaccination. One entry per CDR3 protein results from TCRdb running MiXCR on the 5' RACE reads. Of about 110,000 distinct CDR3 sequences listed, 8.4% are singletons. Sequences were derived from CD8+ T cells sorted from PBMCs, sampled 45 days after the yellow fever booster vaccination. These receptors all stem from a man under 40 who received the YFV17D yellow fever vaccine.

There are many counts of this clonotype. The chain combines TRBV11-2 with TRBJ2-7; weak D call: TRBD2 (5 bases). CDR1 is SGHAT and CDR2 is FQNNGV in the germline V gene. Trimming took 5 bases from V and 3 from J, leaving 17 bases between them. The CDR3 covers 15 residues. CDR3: CASSTRGSANYEQYF. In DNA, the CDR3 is TGTGCCAGCAGCACCCGTGGTAGCGCCAACTACGAGCAGTACTTC.

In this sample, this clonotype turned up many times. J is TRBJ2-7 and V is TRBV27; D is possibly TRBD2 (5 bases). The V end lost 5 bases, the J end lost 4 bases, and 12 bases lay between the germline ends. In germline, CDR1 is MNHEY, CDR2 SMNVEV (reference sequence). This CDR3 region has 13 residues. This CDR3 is CASSPQLGYEQYF. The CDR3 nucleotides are TGTGCCAGCAGTCCCCAACTAGGGTACGAGCAGTACTTC.

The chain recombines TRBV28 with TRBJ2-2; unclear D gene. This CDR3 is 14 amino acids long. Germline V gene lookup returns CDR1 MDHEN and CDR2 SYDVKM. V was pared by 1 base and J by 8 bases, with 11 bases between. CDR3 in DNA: TGTGCCAGCAGTTTATTATCTGCGAATGGGGAGCTGTTTTTT. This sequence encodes CASSLLSANGELFF.

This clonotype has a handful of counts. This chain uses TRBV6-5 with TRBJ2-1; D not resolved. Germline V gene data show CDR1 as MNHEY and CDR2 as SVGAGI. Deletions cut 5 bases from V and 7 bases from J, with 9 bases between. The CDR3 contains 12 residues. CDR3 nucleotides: TGTGCCAGCAGTCCCCACTCTAATGAGCAGTTCTTC. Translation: CASSPHSNEQFF.

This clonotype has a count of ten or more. CDR3 region: CASSLSGYPNSPLHF. The DNA for the CDR3 is TGTGCCAGCAGTTTATCCGGTTATCCGAATTCACCCCTCCACTTT. V and J are TRBV27 and TRBJ1-6, with D unresolved. CDR3 length: 15 residues. Germline values: CDR1 MNHEY, CDR2 SMNVEV (reference sequence). Trimming pared 0 bases from V and 7 bases from J, leaving 10 bases between.

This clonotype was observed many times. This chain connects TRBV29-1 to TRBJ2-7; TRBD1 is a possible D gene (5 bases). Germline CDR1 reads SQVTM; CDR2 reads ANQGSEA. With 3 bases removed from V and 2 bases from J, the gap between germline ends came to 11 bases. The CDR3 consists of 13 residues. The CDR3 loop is CSVEGRNTYEQYF. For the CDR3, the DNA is TGCAGCGTTGAGGGGCGGAACACCTACGAGCAGTACTTC.

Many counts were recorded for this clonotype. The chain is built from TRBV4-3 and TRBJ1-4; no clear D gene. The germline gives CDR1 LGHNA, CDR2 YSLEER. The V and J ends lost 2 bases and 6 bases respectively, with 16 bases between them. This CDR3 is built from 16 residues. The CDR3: CASSQSPGQAHEKLFF. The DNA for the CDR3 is TGCGCCAGCAGCCAAAGCCCCGGGCAAGCTCATGAAAAACTGTTTTTT.

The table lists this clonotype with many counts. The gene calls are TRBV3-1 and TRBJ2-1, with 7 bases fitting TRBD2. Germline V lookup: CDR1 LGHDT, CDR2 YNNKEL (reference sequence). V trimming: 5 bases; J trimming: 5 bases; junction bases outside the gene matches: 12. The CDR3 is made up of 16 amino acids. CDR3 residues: CASSSRRSGVNNEQFF. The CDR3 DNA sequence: TGTGCCAGCAGCAGCAGGCGGAGCGGGGTTAACAATGAGCAGTTCTTC.

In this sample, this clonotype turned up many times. CDR3 sequence: CASKQGTDTQYF. The CDR3 region has the DNA TGTGCCAGTAAACAGGGGACAGATACGCAGTATTTT. The rearrangement joins TRBV7-9 to TRBJ2-3; TRBD1 agrees at 7 bases. The CDR3 covers 12 residues. From germline, CDR1 is SEHNR and CDR2 FQNEAQ (reference sequence). Germline trimming cut 9 bases from V and 3 bases from J; bases unmatched to any gene: 3.

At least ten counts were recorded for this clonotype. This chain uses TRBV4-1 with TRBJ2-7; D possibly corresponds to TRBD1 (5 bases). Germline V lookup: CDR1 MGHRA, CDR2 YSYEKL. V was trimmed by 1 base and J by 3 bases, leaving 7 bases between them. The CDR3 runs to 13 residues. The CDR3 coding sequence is TGCGCCAGCAGCCAAGGCACAGGCTACGAGCAGTACTTC. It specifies CASSQGTGYEQYF.

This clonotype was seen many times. This CDR3 is CASSPPDRPYNEQFF. CDR3 nucleotides: TGTGCCAGCAGCCCCCCGGACAGGCCTTACAATGAGCAGTTCTTC. The chain links TRBV3-1 to TRBJ2-1; TRBD1 agrees at 7 bases. Trimming removed 4 bases from V and 4 bases from J; junction bases left unmatched: 7. The germline gives CDR1 LGHDT, CDR2 YNNKEL (reference sequence). CDR3 length: 15 residues.

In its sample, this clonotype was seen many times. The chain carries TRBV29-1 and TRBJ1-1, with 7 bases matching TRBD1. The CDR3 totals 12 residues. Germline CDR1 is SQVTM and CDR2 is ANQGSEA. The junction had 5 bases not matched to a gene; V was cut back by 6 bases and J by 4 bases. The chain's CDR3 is CSVGTEVTEAFF. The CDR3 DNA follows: TGCAGCGTAGGGACAGAGGTCACTGAAGCTTTCTTT.

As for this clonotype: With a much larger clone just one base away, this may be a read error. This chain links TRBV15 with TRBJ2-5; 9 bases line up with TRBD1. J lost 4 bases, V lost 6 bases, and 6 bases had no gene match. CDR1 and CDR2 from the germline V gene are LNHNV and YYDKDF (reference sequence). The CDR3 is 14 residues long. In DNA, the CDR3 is TGTGCCACCAGATTGGACAGGGGTGGAGAGACCCAGTACTTC. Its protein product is CATRLDRGGETQYF.

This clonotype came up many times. In DNA, the CDR3 is TGTGCCAGCAGTTTATCCGGGACTGAAGCTTTCTTT. Its protein product is CASSLSGTEAFF. The rearrangement joins TRBV28 to TRBJ1-1, with D unclear. CDR3 length: 12 residues. V lost 1 base and J lost 5, with 5 bases in between. CDR1 MDHEN and CDR2 SYDVKM come from the germline V gene.

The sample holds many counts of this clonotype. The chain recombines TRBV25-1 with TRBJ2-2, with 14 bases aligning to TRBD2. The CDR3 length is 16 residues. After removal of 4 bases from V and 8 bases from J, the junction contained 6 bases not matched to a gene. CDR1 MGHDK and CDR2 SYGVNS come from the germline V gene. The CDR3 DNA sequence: TGTGCCAGCAGTGTGGGACTAGCGGGAGTAATAGGGGAGCTGTTTTTT. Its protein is CASSVGLAGVIGELFF.